The 8 T cell receptor beta chains below all came from one sample that was sequenced in a study of cytomegalovirus exposure and HLA in healthy donors (dated by TCRdb to 2016 to 2017). Libraries came from the immunoSEQ multiplex PCR assay. For the multiplex PCR, a mixture combining 60 forward primers for TCR Vbeta segments and 13 reverse primers for TCR Jbeta segments was used. TCRdb took this table from immuneACCESS and kept in-frame rearrangements with V and J called. Such tables lack part of the clones; where checked against another copy, unresolved V genes explain under half of the gap, and the rest is unexplained. In this sample the table shows around 70,000 clones, 60% to 85% of which occur a single time. In total, the top ten clones hold around 12% of the sample. Specimen: PBMCs. The receptor set was obtained from an older man in good health and CMV-seronegative.

This sequence joins TRBV4-3 and TRBJ1-1, with a possible D match to TRBD1 (5 bases). CDR3 length equals 14 residues. V was cut by 5 bases and J by 7 bases, with 17 bases left in between. In germline, CDR1 is LGHNA, CDR2 YSLEER. CDR3 sequence (DNA): TGCGCCAGCAGCGACCAGGGAACCTTACTTGAAGCTTTCTTT. Translation: CASSDQGTLLEAFF.

This chain connects TRBV4-1 to TRBJ2-1; TRBD2 matches 16 bases. V was pared by 1 base and J by 0 bases, with 6 bases of the junction left unmatched. CDR3 length: 20 residues. Germline V CDR1 and CDR2: MGHRA, YSYEKL. CDR3 protein: CASSQVGLAGGRSSYNEQFF. The CDR3 DNA sequence: TGCGCCAGCAGCCAAGTGGGACTAGCGGGAGGGAGAAGCTCCTACAATGAGCAGTTCTTC.

This clone turned up a few times. The chain employs TRBV4-3 and TRBJ1-4, with D uncertain. This CDR3 region has 13 residues. V gave up 2 bases and J gave up 7 bases, with 8 bases separating them. Germline V gives CDR1 LGHNA, CDR2 YSLEER. The CDR3 DNA sequence: TGCGCCAGCAGCCAACAACTCGGTGAAAAACTGTTTTTT. The encoded protein is CASSQQLGEKLFF.

The J gene is TRBJ1-6, the V gene TRBV30; D remains unclear. The CDR3 loop spans 12 amino acids. With 3 bases removed from V and 9 bases from J, the gap between germline ends came to 9 bases. Germline V gives CDR1 GTSNPN, CDR2 SVGIG (reference sequence). This CDR3 reads CAWSSGISPLHF. CDR3 DNA sequence: TGTGCCTGGAGCAGCGGGATTTCACCCCTCCACTTT.

This chain uses TRBV5-1 with TRBJ2-3; 9 nucleotides line up with TRBD2. Unmatched junction bases numbered 11, after V lost 4 bases and J lost 8 bases. The germline CDR1 and CDR2 sequences are SGHRS and YFSETQ. The CDR3 loop spans 15 amino acids. CDR3 DNA: TGCGCCAGCAGCGACGGAGTTCTTAGCGGGGGTACGCAGTATTTT. Amino acids: CASSDGVLSGGTQYF. The complete variable domain, with remaining parts taken from reference TRBV5-1 and TRBJ2-3, reads KAGVTQTPRYLIKTRGQQVTLSCSPISGHRSVSWYQQTPGQGLQFLFEYFSETQRNKGNFPGRFSGRQFSNSRSEMNVSTLELGDSALYLCASSDGVLSGGTQYFGPGTRLTVL.

This clone appeared a few times. The chain carries TRBV7-9 and TRBJ2-1, with 7 bases matching TRBD2. The length of the CDR3 is 14 residues. The ends lost 0 bases at V and 6 bases at J; junction bases unmatched: 2. Germline V gene sequence: CDR1 SEHNR, CDR2 FQNEAQ (reference sequence). CDR3 nucleotides: TGTGCCAGCAGCTTAGCGGGAGGGAGCAATGAGCAGTTCTTC. It is translated as CASSLAGGSNEQFF. Full variable domain (missing parts from reference TRBV7-9 and TRBJ2-1): DTGVSQNPRHKITKRGQNVTFRCDPISEHNRLYWYRQTLGQGPEFLTYFQNEAQLEKSRLLSDRFSAERPKGSFSTLEIQRTEQGDSAMYLCASSLAGGSNEQFFGPGTRLTVL.

The chain joins TRBV5-5 to TRBJ2-5, with D tentatively TRBD1 (6 bases). The CDR3 spans 15 residues. Germline values: CDR1 SGHKS, CDR2 YYEKEE (reference sequence). Deletions cut 6 bases from V and 2 bases from J, with 17 bases between. The CDR3 coding sequence is TGTGCCAGCATCAAAACAGGGATGGAGCAAGAGACCCAGTACTTC. Translated: CASIKTGMEQETQYF.

The J gene is TRBJ1-5, the V gene TRBV18, with 10 bases matching TRBD1. The trim removed 3 bases at V and 6 bases at J, leaving 5 bases unmatched. In germline, CDR1 is KGHSH, CDR2 LQKENI. CDR3 length: 15 amino acids. CDR3 loop: CASSPGTGVGQPQHF. Written as DNA, the CDR3 is TGTGCCAGCTCACCCGGGACAGGGGTGGGTCAGCCCCAGCATTTT.